This paragraph reports one T cell receptor (beta chain). This entry belongs to a study of cytomegalovirus exposure and HLA in healthy donors. Vbeta (60) and Jbeta (13) primers were used in the PCR. Profiling relied on immunoSEQ multiplex PCR, and the TCRdb table lists in-frame clones only, not all of them. This sample has about 120,000 clones, with over 65% found just once. Per the germline V gene, CDR1 is LNHDA and CDR2 is SQIVND (reference sequence). The CDR3 is 12 residues long. Trimming took off 5 bases at V and 1 base at J, with 5 bases between the two ends. Sequenced input: PBMCs. This chain uses TRBV19 with TRBJ1-1; the D is unclear. This TCR came from a man between 25 and 39 years old in good health and CMV-seropositive. CDR3 in amino acids: CASSYKNTEAFF. CDR3 DNA: TGTGCCAGTAGTTACAAGAACACTGAAGCTTTCTTT.